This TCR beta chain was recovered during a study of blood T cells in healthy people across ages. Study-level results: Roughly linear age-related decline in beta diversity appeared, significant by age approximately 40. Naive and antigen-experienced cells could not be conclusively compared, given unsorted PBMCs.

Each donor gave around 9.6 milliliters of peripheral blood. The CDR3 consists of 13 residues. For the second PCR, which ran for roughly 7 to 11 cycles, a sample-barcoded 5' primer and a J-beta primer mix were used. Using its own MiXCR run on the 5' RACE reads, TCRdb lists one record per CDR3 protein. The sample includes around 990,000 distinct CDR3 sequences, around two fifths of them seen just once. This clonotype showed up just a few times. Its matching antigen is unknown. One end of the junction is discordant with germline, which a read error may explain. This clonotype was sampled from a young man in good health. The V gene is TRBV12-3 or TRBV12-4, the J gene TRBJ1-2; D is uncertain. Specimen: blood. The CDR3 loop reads CTSSLAGRYGYTF. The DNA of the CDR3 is TGTACCAGCAGTTTGGCGGGCCGCTATGGCTACACCTTC.